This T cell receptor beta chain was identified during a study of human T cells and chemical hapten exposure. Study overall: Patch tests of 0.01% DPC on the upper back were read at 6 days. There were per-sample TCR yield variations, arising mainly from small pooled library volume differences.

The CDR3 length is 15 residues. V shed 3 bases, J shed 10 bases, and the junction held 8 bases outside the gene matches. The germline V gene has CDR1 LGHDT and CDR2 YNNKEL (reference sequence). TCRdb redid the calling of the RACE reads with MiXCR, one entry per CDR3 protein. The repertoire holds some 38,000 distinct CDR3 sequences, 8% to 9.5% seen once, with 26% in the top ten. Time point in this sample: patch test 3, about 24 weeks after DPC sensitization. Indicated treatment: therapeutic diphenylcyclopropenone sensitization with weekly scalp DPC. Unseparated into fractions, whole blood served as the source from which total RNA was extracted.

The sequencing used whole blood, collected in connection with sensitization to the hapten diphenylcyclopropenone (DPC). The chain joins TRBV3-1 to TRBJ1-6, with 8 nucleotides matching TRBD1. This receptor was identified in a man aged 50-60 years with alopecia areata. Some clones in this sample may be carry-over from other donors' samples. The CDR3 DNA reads TGTGCCAGCAGCCAGGGTCAGGGGGCGCGGTCACCCCTCCACTTT. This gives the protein CASSQGQGARSPLHF.